These 24 T cell receptor beta chains were all obtained from the same sample, sequenced in a study of T-cell memory formation after mild COVID-19. TCRdb re-called the 5' RACE reads through MiXCR, storing one row per CDR3 protein. Here the sample spans about 88,000 distinct CDR3 sequences, about 23% being singletons. Sample: PBMCs or a T cell subset sorted from them (not recorded which). The receptors were sampled from a man aged 18 to 29 who had mild COVID-19 (a few samples of this study predate the infection). Cell type and time point are not known.

The sample holds one count of this clonotype. This chain connects TRBV12-3 or TRBV12-4 to TRBJ2-5, with 12 bases lining up with TRBD2. V lost 8 bases and J lost 5; bases outside the gene matches: 6. The CDR3 runs 14 residues. This CDR3 is CASALAGGEETQYF. DNA for the CDR3: TGTGCCAGCGCACTAGCGGGGGGTGAGGAGACCCAGTACTTC.

The V and J genes are TRBV10-3 and TRBJ1-5, with TRBD1 matching over 8 bases. This CDR3 comprises 13 residues. The germline CDR1 and CDR2 sequences are ENHRY and SYGVKD. The V and J ends lost 6 bases and 5 bases, in that order; junction bases with no gene match: 3. CDR3 sequence reads: CAISQTGDQPQHF. DNA of the CDR3: TGTGCCATCAGCCAGACAGGGGATCAGCCCCAGCATTTT.

The genes are TRBV6-2 or TRBV6-3 and TRBJ2-2, with 7 positions matching TRBD1. V gave up 8 bases and J gave up 5 bases; unmatched junction bases: 8. The V gene's germline CDR1 is MNHEY and CDR2 SVGEGT. The CDR3 has 14 residues. For the CDR3, the DNA is TGTGCCAGCGCCTCCGGGACAGATACCGGGGAGCTGTTTTTT. It encodes CASASGTDTGELFF.

This clonotype was picked up a small number of times. The chain joins TRBV9 to TRBJ2-1, with TRBD2 identical over 8 bases. The CDR3 has 15 residues. CDR1 and CDR2 (germline): SGDLS, YYNGEE. The junction had 8 bases not matched to a gene; V was cut back by 2 bases and J by 7 bases. The CDR3 is CASSVAGTSANEQFF. CDR3 DNA sequence: TGTGCCAGCAGCGTTGCCGGGACTAGTGCTAATGAGCAGTTCTTC.

In this sample, this clonotype turned up a few times. V gene TRBV4-3 combines with J gene TRBJ2-1, with D possibly matching TRBD1 (5 bases). This CDR3 comprises 16 residues. Germline-derived CDR1 and CDR2 are LGHNA and YSLEER. Between the trimmed V and J ends, which lost 0 bases and 6 bases, there was a span of 15 bases. The CDR3 DNA reads TGCGCCAGCAGCCAAGAGGGGCCATCCCAAGGCAATGAGCAGTTCTTC. It translates to CASSQEGPSQGNEQFF.

The count of this clonotype is one. The rearrangement links TRBV6-2 or TRBV6-3 to TRBJ2-6; maybe TRBD1 (5 bases). The germline V gene encodes CDR1 MNHEY and CDR2 SVGEGT. V was trimmed by 2 bases and J by 3 bases, leaving 14 bases between them. CDR3 length: 17 residues. CDR3 DNA sequence: TGTGCCAGCAGTTACGGGTTAGGGGTGCGTGGGGCCAACGTCCTGACTTTC. It yields the protein CASSYGLGVRGANVLTF.

This rearrangement joins TRBV29-1 to TRBJ2-3; 9 positions agree with TRBD1. J was trimmed by 3 bases and V by 4 bases; bases with no gene match: 5. The CDR3 length is 14 residues. Germline V gene sequence: CDR1 SQVTM, CDR2 ANQGSEA. In DNA form, the CDR3 reads TGCAGCGTTGGGCCGGACAGGGGTACAGATACGCAGTATTTT. It translates to CSVGPDRGTDTQYF.

This rearrangement joins TRBV15 to TRBJ1-2; maybe TRBD1 (6 bases). Germline V CDR1 and CDR2: LNHNV, YYDKDF (reference sequence). V lost 1 base, J lost 3 bases, and 12 bases lay in between. This CDR3 contains 15 residues. The CDR3: CATSRGGGDYYGYTF. DNA of the CDR3: TGTGCCACCAGCAGAGGAGGGGGGGATTACTATGGCTACACCTTC.

This clonotype is a singleton in its sample. V and J are TRBV20-1 and TRBJ2-2; either TRBD1 or TRBD2 may fit D (5 bases each). Looked up from germline, CDR1 is DFQATT and CDR2 is SNEGSKA (reference sequence). Between the trimmed V and J ends, which lost 6 bases and 3 bases, there was a span of 11 bases. CDR3 size: 13 residues. In DNA form, the CDR3 reads TGCAGTGCCCGGGACGGATACACCGGGGAGCTGTTTTTT. Protein sequence: CSARDGYTGELFF.

This clonotype has just a few counts. The V gene is TRBV4-2, the J gene TRBJ2-7; 7 nucleotides agree with TRBD1. Trimming at V came to 1 base and at J to 2 bases, leaving 2 bases not matched to a gene. Germline CDR1 is LGHNA and CDR2 is YNFKEQ. The CDR3 length is 14 residues. The CDR3 DNA reads TGTGCCAGCAGCCAAGGGACAGGTCCCTACGAGCAGTACGTC. Protein: CASSQGTGPYEQYV.

The V and J genes are TRBV7-3 and TRBJ1-5; D is unresolved. This CDR3 region has 15 residues. Germline values: CDR1 SGHTA, CDR2 FQGTGA. The germline V and J ends were trimmed by 0 bases and 3 bases, with 9 bases remaining between them. The CDR3 reads CASSLTSRPNQPQHF. In DNA form, the CDR3 reads TGTGCCAGCAGCTTAACATCCAGGCCCAATCAGCCCCAGCATTTT.

The chain uses TRBV19 and TRBJ2-5, with D possibly TRBD2 on 6 matching bases. Germline V gene lookup returns CDR1 LNHDA and CDR2 SQIVND (reference sequence). The germline V and J ends were trimmed by 1 base and 1 base, with 10 bases remaining between them. The CDR3 runs to 15 residues. The CDR3: CASSIGPGGQETQYF. CDR3 bases: TGTGCCAGTAGTATAGGCCCCGGGGGCCAAGAGACCCAGTACTTC.

This chain connects TRBV7-8 to TRBJ2-3, with D maybe TRBD2 (5 bases). Germline V CDR1 and CDR2: SGHVS, FQNEAQ. The CDR3 length is 14 residues. With 3 bases removed from V and 4 bases from J, the gap between germline ends came to 11 bases. The CDR3 spells CASSLRVSADTQYF. The DNA for the CDR3 is TGTGCCAGCAGCTTGAGGGTGTCGGCAGATACGCAGTATTTT. Using reference TRBV7-8 and TRBJ2-3 for the parts outside the CDR3, the full variable domain is GAGVSQSPRYKVAKRGQDVALRCDPISGHVSLFWYQQALGQGPEFLTYFQNEAQLDKSGLPSDRFFAERPEGSVSTLKIQRTQQEDSAVYLCASSLRVSADTQYFGPGTRLTVL.

The V call is TRBV5-5, the J call TRBJ1-6; D gene unclear. Germline CDR1 SGHKS, CDR2 YYEKEE (reference sequence). Trimming took 0 bases from V and 10 from J, leaving 14 bases between them. There are 15 residues in the CDR3. The CDR3 sequence: CASSLAWTRESPLHF. CDR3 DNA: TGTGCCAGCAGCTTGGCATGGACGAGGGAGTCACCCCTCCACTTT.

Here the CDR3 DNA reads TGCGCCAGCAGCTTGTGGGAGAACACTGAAGCTTTCTTT. Encoded protein: CASSLWENTEAFF. The chain combines TRBV5-1 with TRBJ1-1; no clear D. Trimming pared 1 base from V and 1 base from J, leaving 5 bases between. The CDR3 consists of 13 residues. Germline V gene lookup returns CDR1 SGHRS and CDR2 YFSETQ.

This chain connects TRBV12-3 or TRBV12-4 to TRBJ2-1; the D gene is possibly TRBD2 (5 bases). Trimming cost V 5 bases and J 7 bases, with 12 bases left between them. The length of the CDR3 is 13 residues. The CDR3 DNA reads as TGTGCCAGCAGTCCCCAGGACTGGAATGAGCAGTTCTTC. This sequence encodes CASSPQDWNEQFF.

The chain joins TRBV29-1 to TRBJ2-7; D is perhaps TRBD1 (6 bases). The CDR3 contains 12 residues. V gave up 6 bases and J gave up 2 bases, with 11 bases separating them. Germline V CDR1 and CDR2: SQVTM, ANQGSEA. The CDR3 sequence: CSVQGQTYEQYF. As DNA, the CDR3 is TGCAGCGTCCAAGGACAGACCTACGAGCAGTACTTC.

The V call is TRBV7-9, the J call TRBJ1-4; unclear D gene. Germline V gene sequence: CDR1 SEHNR, CDR2 FQNEAQ (reference sequence). Between the trimmed V and J ends, which lost 1 base and 7 bases, there was a span of 4 bases. There are 12 residues in the CDR3. CDR3 nucleotides: TGTGCCAGCAGCTTAGACCTTGAAAAACTGTTTTTT. The encoded protein is CASSLDLEKLFF.

This clonotype was recorded a few times. The rearrangement uses TRBV7-9 and TRBJ1-5; D call uncertain. The CDR3 covers 15 residues. Deletions cut 3 bases from V and 6 bases from J, with 15 bases between. The V gene's germline CDR1 is SEHNR and CDR2 FQNEAQ (reference sequence). The CDR3 sequence is CASSLAGGMSQPQHF. The CDR3 bases are TGTGCCAGCAGCTTGGCGGGCGGAATGAGTCAGCCCCAGCATTTT.

The sample holds a few counts of this clonotype. The V call is TRBV4-1, the J call TRBJ2-5, with 7 nucleotides matching TRBD2. Germline values: CDR1 MGHRA, CDR2 YSYEKL. There are 16 residues in the CDR3. The V gene end was trimmed by 4 bases and the J gene end by 4 bases; junction bases not matched to a gene: 12. The CDR3 spells CASSRRQSPGGETQYF. CDR3 nucleotides: TGCGCCAGCAGCCGGCGACAGTCCCCGGGGGGAGAGACCCAGTACTTC.

The chain has TRBV6-6 and TRBJ2-3; 13 nucleotides align to TRBD2. J lost 7 bases, V lost 2 bases, and 12 bases had no gene match. The CDR3 sequence is 18 residues long. CDR1 is MNHNY and CDR2 is SVGAGI in the germline V gene (reference sequence). In DNA form, the CDR3 reads TGTGCCAGCAGTTACACTAGACTAGCGGGGGGTCCCGGGCATACGCAGTATTTT. It specifies CASSYTRLAGGPGHTQYF.

This clonotype turned up a few times. The chain is built from TRBV9 and TRBJ2-7; D possibly corresponds to TRBD1 (6 bases). The CDR3 runs 13 residues. The V end was cut by 0 bases, the J end by 6 bases, with 10 bases between. From germline, CDR1 is SGDLS and CDR2 YYNGEE. This CDR3 is CASSVDRVAEQYF. For the CDR3, the DNA is TGTGCCAGCAGCGTAGACAGGGTTGCCGAGCAGTACTTC.

The chain is built from TRBV12-3 or TRBV12-4 and TRBJ1-2; the match to TRBD1 covers 8 bases. With V trimmed by 9 bases and J by 2 bases, 11 bases remained unmatched. The CDR3 runs 15 residues. The CDR3 sequence: CASTKRQGKNYGYTF. The DNA for the CDR3 is TGTGCCAGTACGAAACGACAGGGGAAAAACTATGGCTACACCTTC.

V and J are TRBV7-9 and TRBJ1-6; 10 bases map to TRBD1. Germline-derived CDR1 and CDR2 are SEHNR and FQNEAQ (reference sequence). CDR3 size: 14 residues. Trimming took 6 bases from V and 16 from J; bases not matched to a gene: 12. CDR3 protein: CASRLRDRGSSLHF. CDR3 sequence (DNA): TGTGCCAGCAGACTCCGGGACAGGGGATCAAGTCTCCACTTT.